This TCR beta chain was recovered during a study of shared clonotypes between healthy human individuals. Study findings and constraints: With few donors, the genetic and exposure-history diversity represented was limited.

Unsorted samples, those not sorted, used 75 million to 90 million PBMCs for genomic DNA. A word on this clone: Antigen: not known.

For unsorted PBMC, approximately 290 ng DNA per replicate equaled tens of thousands of T cell genomes. On ten immunoSEQ deep assay plates, unsorted PBMC DNA was sequenced. Clones were read by immunoSEQ multiplex PCR, and TCRdb kept only the in-frame ones, dropping some. The sample shows 450,000 to 500,000 clones, 76% of them seen only once. This receptor was taken from a middle-aged woman in good health. Some clones in this sample may be carry-over from other donors' samples. The specimen was PBMCs.

CDR3: CASSFAGSVEQFF. The CDR3 coding sequence is TGTGCCAGCAGCTTTGCGGGTAGCGTTGAGCAGTTCTTC. The chain has TRBV11-2 and TRBJ2-1; maybe TRBD2 (5 bases). Germline CDR1 is SGHAT and CDR2 is FQNNGV. Trimming shortened V by 3 bases and J by 9 bases, and 12 bases separated the two germline ends. The CDR3 is made up of 13 amino acids.